A selection of T cell receptor beta chains follows, all from one sample in a study of blood T cells in healthy people across ages. A single record per CDR3 protein comes from TCRdb applying MiXCR to the 5' RACE reads. The sample yields roughly 800,000 distinct CDR3 sequences, about 55% seen once. The specimen was blood. These receptors were collected from a man older than 75 in good health. CDR3s include the opening cysteine and the closing phenylalanine or tryptophan. The order of the fields is J gene, CDR3 length, V gene, CDR3 protein.

>TRBJ2-7|15|TRBV20-1
CSAPVGTSGSYEQYF
>TRBJ2-7|12|TRBV20-1
CSAETGRYEQYF
>TRBJ2-1|16|TRBV3-1
CASSQDGRGTYNEQFF
>TRBJ2-2|16|TRBV20-1
CSARDGSGRGTGELFF
>TRBJ2-7|15|TRBV7-6
CASSLSGGLSYEQYF
>TRBJ2-7|14|TRBV3-1
CASSLGAAQLEQYF
>TRBJ2-1|17|TRBV7-6
CASSLGGGSGSYNEQFF
>TRBJ2-7|14|TRBV29-1
CSVQGGFLTEAQYF
>TRBJ2-1|15|TRBV20-1
CSAQRGASGGNEQFF
>TRBJ1-1|14|TRBV29-1
CSVVGRLMNTEAFF
>TRBJ1-2|14|TRBV20-1
CSARETGSLGGYTF
>TRBJ2-3|14|TRBV5-1
CASSLASAADTQYF
>TRBJ2-2|16|TRBV4-1
CASSQEVALLTGELFF
>TRBJ2-4|14|TRBV30
CAWSVGGTKNIQYF
>NA|13|TRBV5-1
CASASTGLYEQYF
>TRBJ1-2|16|TRBV7-9
CASSFKGEQGGYGYTF
>TRBJ2-5|15|TRBV7-6
CASSQRYRAYNEQYF
>TRBJ1-2|15|TRBV24-1
CATSDTGAGPYGYTF
>TRBJ2-7|16|TRBV7-3
CASSLKAGLAAYGQYF
>TRBJ2-3|15|TRBV9
CASSLSSVSTDTQYF
>TRBJ1-2|12|TRBV10-3
CAISARTDGYTF
>TRBJ2-7|14|TRBV12-3/TRBV12-4
CASSDAGQLYEQYF
>TRBJ2-7|11|TRBV7-8
CASSPCSEQYF
>TRBJ2-1|15|TRBV7-9
CASSQISGSHSEQFF
>TRBJ1-1|14|TRBV5-1
CASSARVYGTEAFF
>TRBJ1-1|15|TRBV5-1
CASSNTPGWNTEAFF
>TRBJ2-1|16|TRBV2
CASSERGPAGANEQFF
>TRBJ2-4|15|TRBV5-4
CASSSLSGVKNIQYF
>TRBJ2-7|18|TRBV3-1
CASSQEVGRLAVYNEQYF
>NA|13|TRBV10-3
CAISEDRDETQYF
>TRBJ2-2|16|TRBV2
CASSRLRPTNTGELFF
>TRBJ2-4|14|TRBV3-1
CASSQAIAKNIQYF
>TRBJ2-3|15|TRBV6-5
CASRPTSGSTDTQYF
>TRBJ1-2|13|TRBV6-1
CASRTRANYGYTF
>TRBJ1-6|16|TRBV6-1
CASSRYTVGDNLPLHF
>TRBJ2-5|13|TRBV25-1
CASTRGSLETQYF
>TRBJ1-2|14|TRBV6-6
CASSYSPGDYGYTF
>TRBJ2-7|19|TRBV21-1
CASSKGQRELDLGNYEQYF